The 20 T cell receptor beta chains in this list originate from one sample, sequenced in a study of beta chain features in type 1 diabetes. These receptors are not linked to any known antigen. All of the isolated RNA was reverse transcribed, so expressed TCRB transcripts were sequenced. TCRdb's copy holds only in-frame clones and misses some; the assay was immunoSEQ multiplex PCR. The sample records approximately 60,000 clones, roughly 50% being singletons. Study-level findings and limits: Among all four CD4+ subsets, Type 1 diabetes patients had TCRB CDR3s that were moderately but significantly shorter.

The sample comprised Tregs from blood. These receptors were taken from a woman in her thirties or forties with type 1 diabetes.

This clone was picked up one time. V usage is TRBV7-6 and J usage is TRBJ1-5; D is uncertain. This CDR3 region has 15 residues. Germline CDR1 reads SGHVS; CDR2 reads FNYEAQ. V dropped 1 base and J dropped 7 bases, with 14 bases sitting between them. CDR3 in amino acids: CASSLGAQAGQPQHF. The CDR3 DNA reads TGTGCCAGCAGCTTAGGGGCGCAGGCAGGACAGCCCCAGCATTTT.

In this sample, this clone turned up a few times. The chain joins TRBV28 to TRBJ1-4; D not resolved. CDR1 and CDR2 (germline): MDHEN, SYDVKM. The CDR3 has 12 amino acids. Trimming pared 3 bases from V and 6 bases from J, leaving 5 bases between. The DNA of the CDR3 is TGTGCCAGCAGTTTCAGTTATGAAAAACTGTTTTTT. This gives the protein CASSFSYEKLFF. The full variable domain, its missing parts supplied by reference TRBV28 and TRBJ1-4, is DVKVTQSSRYLVKRTGEKVFLECVQDMDHENMFWYRQDPGLGLRLIYFSYDVKMKEKGDIPEGYSVSREKKERFSLILESASTNQTSMYLCASSFSYEKLFFGSGTQLSVL.

The chain carries TRBV18 and TRBJ1-1, with a tentative D call TRBD1 (5 bases). CDR3 length equals 13 residues. Trimming removed 6 bases from V and 4 bases from J, with 12 bases in between. CDR1 and CDR2 from the germline V gene are KGHSH and LQKENI. This CDR3 is CASSPAGPTEAFF. The CDR3 DNA reads as TGTGCCAGCTCTCCAGCAGGGCCCACTGAAGCTTTCTTT.

V is TRBV28 and J is TRBJ1-1; D is possibly TRBD1 (5 bases). Trimming left V 6 bases short and J 0 bases short, with 14 bases between. Germline values: CDR1 MDHEN, CDR2 SYDVKM. The CDR3 consists of 15 residues. For the CDR3, the DNA is TGTGCCAGCAGCCCCGGGGGAGTCATGAACACTGAAGCTTTCTTT. Residues: CASSPGGVMNTEAFF.

This clone was seen a few times. The rearrangement links TRBV7-8 to TRBJ2-1; 8 bases line up with TRBD2. V was clipped by 1 base and J by 9 bases; unmatched bases: 8. Germline lookup yields CDR1 SGHVS and CDR2 FQNEAQ. This CDR3 contains 15 residues. CDR3 sequence reads: CASSLEGSGTFEQFF. The CDR3 DNA is TGTGCCAGCAGCTTAGAAGGTAGCGGGACTTTTGAGCAGTTCTTC.

The chain employs TRBV10-3 and TRBJ1-2; TRBD1 matches 9 bases. The CDR3 is 12 amino acids. Germline CDR1 reads ENHRY; CDR2 reads SYGVKD. The V and J ends lost 8 bases and 8 bases, in that order; junction bases with no gene match: 6. CDR3 sequence reads: CAIRGQGQGYTF. DNA of the CDR3: TGTGCCATCCGGGGACAGGGACAGGGCTACACCTTC.

There are a few counts of this clone. J is TRBJ2-2 and V is TRBV5-1, with 9 nucleotides matching TRBD1. The CDR3 extends over 14 amino acids. With 4 bases clipped from V and 6 bases from J, the junction kept 4 bases outside the gene matches. The V gene's germline CDR1 is SGHRS and CDR2 YFSETQ. This CDR3 is CASSRDREAGELFF. CDR3 bases: TGCGCCAGCAGCAGGGACAGGGAGGCCGGGGAGCTGTTTTTT.

This clone was counted between two and nine times. This rearrangement joins TRBV30 to TRBJ2-5; 7 nucleotides match TRBD1. The trim removed 7 bases at V and 2 bases at J, leaving 7 bases unmatched. This CDR3 spans 13 amino acids. From germline, CDR1 is GTSNPN and CDR2 SVGIG (reference sequence). In DNA, the CDR3 is TGTGCCTCCGCGACAGGGCCTCAAGAGACCCAGTACTTC. This codes for CASATGPQETQYF.

This clone appeared a few times. The J gene is TRBJ1-3, the V gene TRBV7-6; D might be TRBD1 (5 bases). Trimming took 1 base from V and 4 from J, leaving 14 bases between them. CDR3 length equals 16 residues. Germline CDR1 SGHVS, CDR2 FNYEAQ. The DNA for the CDR3 is TGTGCCAGCAGCTTAGATCCGGGACTAACGGGAAACACCATATATTTT. Amino acid sequence: CASSLDPGLTGNTIYF.

This clone has only a few counts. The J gene is TRBJ1-2, the V gene TRBV10-3, with TRBD1 matching over 8 bases. After removal of 0 bases from V and 8 bases from J, the junction contained 2 bases not matched to a gene. Germline assignment: CDR1 ENHRY and CDR2 SYGVKD. The CDR3 totals 13 residues. The chain's CDR3 is CAISESRGRGYTF. The CDR3 DNA is TGTGCCATCAGTGAGTCCAGGGGGCGCGGCTACACCTTC.

This clone was picked up a small number of times. V gene TRBV29-1 combines with J gene TRBJ2-2, with TRBD2 identical over 8 bases. V dropped 4 bases and J dropped 1; count of bases not matched to a gene: 2. CDR1 is SQVTM and CDR2 is ANQGSEA in the germline V gene. CDR3 length: 14 amino acids. The CDR3 sequence: CSVGTSRNTGELFF. The CDR3 coding sequence is TGCAGCGTTGGGACTAGCAGGAACACCGGGGAGCTGTTTTTT.

This clone was observed a few times. CDR3 loop: CASSLSPGTVRAGAFF. The CDR3 region has the DNA TGTGCCAGCAGTTTATCCCCCGGGACAGTCAGGGCCGGAGCTTTCTTT. The chain carries TRBV28 and TRBJ1-1, with TRBD1 matching 7 bases. V lost 1 base to trimming and J lost 10 bases; unmatched junction nucleotides: 15. Germline loops: CDR1 MDHEN, CDR2 SYDVKM. This CDR3 contains 16 residues.

The chain employs TRBV5-1 and TRBJ1-6, with TRBD1 matching 8 bases. The trim removed 0 bases at V and 9 bases at J, leaving 5 bases unmatched. Germline CDR1 and CDR2: SGHRS and YFSETQ. The CDR3 length is 15 residues. This CDR3 is CASSLVGRGRSPLHF. CDR3 in DNA: TGCGCCAGCAGCTTGGTCGGCAGGGGGCGTTCACCCCTCCACTTT.

The count of this clone is one. V and J are TRBV9 and TRBJ1-3, with D possibly TRBD1 on 5 matching bases. The CDR3 runs 16 residues. Germline values: CDR1 SGDLS, CDR2 YYNGEE. The V gene lost 0 bases and the J gene lost 4 bases, with 14 bases spanning the gap. Here the CDR3 DNA reads TGTGCCAGCAGCGTAGTGCCAGGGCCCTCAGGAAACACCATATATTTT. It specifies CASSVVPGPSGNTIYF.

The rearrangement links TRBV5-1 to TRBJ2-4; no clear D gene. V shed 4 bases and J shed 7 bases, with 9 bases lying between them. CDR3 length: 12 residues. Germline CDR1 and CDR2: SGHRS and YFSETQ. The CDR3 sequence: CASSPIGNIQYF. The CDR3 DNA follows: TGCGCCAGCAGCCCCATCGGGAACATTCAGTACTTC.

The chain is built from TRBV7-2 and TRBJ2-2; 7 bases are shared with TRBD1. The CDR3 totals 16 residues. Looked up from germline, CDR1 is SGHTA and CDR2 is FQGNSA. J gave up 0 bases and V 5 bases, and 6 bases lay outside the gene matches. This CDR3 reads CASSPHTGANTGELFF. The CDR3 DNA reads as TGTGCCAGCAGCCCACACACAGGGGCGAACACCGGGGAGCTGTTTTTT.

This sequence joins TRBV5-1 and TRBJ2-2, with D unclear. Looked up from germline, CDR1 is SGHRS and CDR2 is YFSETQ. The CDR3 has 15 amino acids. With 3 bases removed from V and 4 bases from J, the gap between germline ends came to 13 bases. The CDR3 DNA is TGCGCCAGCAGCTACCCAGACAAGTCCACCGGGGAGCTGTTTTTT. Translating gives CASSYPDKSTGELFF.

The CDR3 DNA is TGCGCCAGCAGCTTGGTTCGCGCCTCTGGGGCCAACGTCCTGACTTTC. Amino acid sequence: CASSLVRASGANVLTF. The chain uses TRBV5-1 and TRBJ2-6; D not resolved. V lost 0 bases to trimming and J lost 0 bases, with 7 bases between them. CDR1 is SGHRS, CDR2 YFSETQ, per germline. CDR3 length: 16 amino acids.

This clone was recorded a few times. This sample also contains other DNA sequences that code for the same CDR3. This chain joins TRBV9 and TRBJ2-3; D might be TRBD2 (6 bases). From germline, CDR1 is SGDLS and CDR2 YYNGEE. Trimming cost V 0 bases and J 1 base, with 9 bases left between them. This CDR3 contains 15 residues. CDR3 bases: TGTGCCAGCAGCGTAGGCGGCGGGGGCACAGATACGCAGTATTTT. Its translation: CASSVGGGGTDTQYF. Full variable domain (rest looked up from reference TRBV9 and TRBJ2-3): DSGVTQTPKHLITATGQRVTLRCSPRSGDLSVYWYQQSLDQGLQFLIQYYNGEERAKGNILERFSAQQFPDLHSELNLSSLELGDSALYFCASSVGGGGTDTQYFGPGTRLTVL.

The V and J genes are TRBV18 and TRBJ2-5, with 7 bases that match TRBD1. This CDR3 contains 15 residues. The germline V gene encodes CDR1 KGHSH and CDR2 LQKENI. The V and J ends lost 3 bases and 1 base, in that order; junction bases with no gene match: 5. The CDR3 reads CASSPKGAIQETQYF. CDR3 nucleotide sequence: TGTGCCAGCTCACCCAAGGGGGCCATCCAAGAGACCCAGTACTTC.